The entry that follows covers one T cell receptor beta chain sequence. The data were taken from a study of blood T cell repertoires in COVID-19. Background on the study: Some COVID-19 samples were acute and others convalescent; all came from the United States, Italy and Spain. The analysed material was cDNA or gDNA that came from T cells, B-cell-depleted T cells, or PBMCs.

Study processing details: Estimation of nucleated cell counts was performed using reference gene primer amplification. The table came from immunoSEQ multiplex PCR; TCRdb's copy has only in-frame clones and leaves some out. That table is the source of V, J and clone size, and D and trimming were worked out from the DNA. The top ten hold more than 15% of the sample, which has around 130,000 clones, 60% to 85% seen once. Germline V CDR1 and CDR2: SGHTA, FQGNSA. The CDR3 is 16 residues long. After removal of 0 bases from V and 2 bases from J, the junction contained 6 bases not matched to a gene. Specimen: peripheral blood. The clonotype originates from a man older than 75 with acute or convalescent COVID-19. This chain joins TRBV7-2 and TRBJ2-7; the match to TRBD1 covers 8 bases. CDR3 in amino acids: CASSLAVGTGTYEQYF. Written as DNA, the CDR3 is TGTGCCAGCAGCTTAGCGGTAGGGACAGGAACCTACGAGCAGTACTTC.